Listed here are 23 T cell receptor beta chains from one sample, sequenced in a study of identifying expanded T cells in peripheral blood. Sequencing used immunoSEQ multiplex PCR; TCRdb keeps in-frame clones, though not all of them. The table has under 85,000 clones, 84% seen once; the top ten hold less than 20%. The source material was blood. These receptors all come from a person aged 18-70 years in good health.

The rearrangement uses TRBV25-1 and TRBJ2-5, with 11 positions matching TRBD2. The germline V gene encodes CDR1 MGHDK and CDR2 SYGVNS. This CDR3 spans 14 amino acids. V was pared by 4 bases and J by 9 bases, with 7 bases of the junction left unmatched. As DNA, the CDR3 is TGTGCCAGCAGTGCCACTAGCGGGGGCGTGTCCCAGTACTTC. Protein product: CASSATSGGVSQYF.

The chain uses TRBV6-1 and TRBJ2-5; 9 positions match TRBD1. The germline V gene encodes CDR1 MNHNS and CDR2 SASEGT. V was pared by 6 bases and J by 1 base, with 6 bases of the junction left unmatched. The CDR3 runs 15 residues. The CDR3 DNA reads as TGTGCCAGCAGCCGAGACAGGGGGGTCCAAGAGACCCAGTACTTC. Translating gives CASSRDRGVQETQYF.

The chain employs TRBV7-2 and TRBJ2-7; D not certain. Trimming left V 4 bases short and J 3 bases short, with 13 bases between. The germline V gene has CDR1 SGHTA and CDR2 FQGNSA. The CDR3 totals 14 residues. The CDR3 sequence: CASSSKDRDYEQYF. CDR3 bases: TGTGCCAGCAGCTCCAAGGACCGAGACTACGAGCAGTACTTC.

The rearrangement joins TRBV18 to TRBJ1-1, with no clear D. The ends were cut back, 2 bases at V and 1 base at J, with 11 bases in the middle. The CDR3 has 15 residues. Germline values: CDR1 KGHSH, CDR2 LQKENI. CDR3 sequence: CASSPTRIGNTEAFF. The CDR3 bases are TGTGCCAGCTCACCAACACGAATAGGGAACACTGAAGCTTTCTTT.

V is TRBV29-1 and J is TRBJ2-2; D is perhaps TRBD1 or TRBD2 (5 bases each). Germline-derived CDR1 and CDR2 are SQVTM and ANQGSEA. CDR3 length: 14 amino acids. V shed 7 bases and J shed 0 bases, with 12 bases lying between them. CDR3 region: CSASGTTNTGELFF. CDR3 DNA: TGCAGCGCCTCCGGGACCACGAACACCGGGGAGCTGTTTTTT.

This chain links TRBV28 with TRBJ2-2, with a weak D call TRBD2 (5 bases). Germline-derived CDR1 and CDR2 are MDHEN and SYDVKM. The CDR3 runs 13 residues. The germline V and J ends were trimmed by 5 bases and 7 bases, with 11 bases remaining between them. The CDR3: CASSPGNGGELFF. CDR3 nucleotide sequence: TGTGCCAGCAGTCCGGGGAATGGCGGGGAGCTGTTTTTT.

The DNA of the CDR3 is TGTGCCAGCAGCCCCATGACCGACAATAGCAATCAGCCCCAGCATTTT. Translated, it gives CASSPMTDNSNQPQHF. This chain joins TRBV7-8 and TRBJ1-5; no reliable D call. V shed 5 bases and J shed 0 bases, with 14 bases lying between them. From germline, CDR1 is SGHVS and CDR2 FQNEAQ. The CDR3 is made up of 16 amino acids.

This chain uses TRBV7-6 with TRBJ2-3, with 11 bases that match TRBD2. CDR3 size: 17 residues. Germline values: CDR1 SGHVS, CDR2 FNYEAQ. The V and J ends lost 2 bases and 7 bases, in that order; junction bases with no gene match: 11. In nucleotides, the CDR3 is TGTGCCAGCAGCTTATTTCTGGTAGCGGGAGGGCCGAATACGCAGTATTTT. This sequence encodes CASSLFLVAGGPNTQYF.

DNA of the CDR3: TGTGCCAGCACCACAAGCCGGGGCCAACCGAACACCGGGGAGCTGTTTTTT. It translates to CASTTSRGQPNTGELFF. The chain is built from TRBV2 and TRBJ2-2; D may match TRBD1 or TRBD2 (5 bases each). The CDR3 covers 17 residues. Trimming shortened V by 7 bases and J by 0 bases, and 18 bases separated the two germline ends. The germline V gene encodes CDR1 SNHLY and CDR2 FYNNEI.

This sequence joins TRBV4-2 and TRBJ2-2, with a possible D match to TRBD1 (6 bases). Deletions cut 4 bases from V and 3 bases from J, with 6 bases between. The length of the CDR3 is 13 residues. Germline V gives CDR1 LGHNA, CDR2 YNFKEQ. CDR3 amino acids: CASSRQDTGELFF. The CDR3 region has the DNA TGTGCCAGCAGCCGACAGGACACCGGGGAGCTGTTTTTT.

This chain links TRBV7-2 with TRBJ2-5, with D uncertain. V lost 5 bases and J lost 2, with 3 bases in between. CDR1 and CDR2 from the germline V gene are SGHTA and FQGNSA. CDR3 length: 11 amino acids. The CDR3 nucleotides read TGTGCCAGCAGCATACAAGAGACCCAGTACTTC. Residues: CASSIQETQYF.

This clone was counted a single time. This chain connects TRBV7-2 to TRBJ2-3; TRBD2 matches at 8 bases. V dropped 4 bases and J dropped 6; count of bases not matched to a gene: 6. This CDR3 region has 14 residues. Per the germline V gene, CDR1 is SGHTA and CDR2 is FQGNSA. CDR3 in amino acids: CASSSLAGSDTQYF. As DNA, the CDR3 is TGTGCCAGCAGCTCGCTAGCGGGCTCCGATACGCAGTATTTT.

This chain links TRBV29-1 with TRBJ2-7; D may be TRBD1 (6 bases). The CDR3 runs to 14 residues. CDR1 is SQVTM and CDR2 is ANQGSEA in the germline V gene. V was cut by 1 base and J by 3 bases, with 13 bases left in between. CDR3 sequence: CSVEARRGSYEQYF. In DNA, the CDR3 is TGCAGCGTTGAAGCCCGCAGGGGAAGCTACGAGCAGTACTTC.

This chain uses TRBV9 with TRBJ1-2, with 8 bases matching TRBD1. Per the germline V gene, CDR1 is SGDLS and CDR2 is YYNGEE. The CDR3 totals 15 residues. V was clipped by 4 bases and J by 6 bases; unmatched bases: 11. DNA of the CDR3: TGTGCCAGCAGCCCGCAGGACAGGGTAATAGATGGCTACACCTTC. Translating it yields CASSPQDRVIDGYTF. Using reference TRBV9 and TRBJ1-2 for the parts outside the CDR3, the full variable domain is DSGVTQTPKHLITATGQRVTLRCSPRSGDLSVYWYQQSLDQGLQFLIQYYNGEERAKGNILERFSAQQFPDLHSELNLSSLELGDSALYFCASSPQDRVIDGYTFGSGTRLTVV.

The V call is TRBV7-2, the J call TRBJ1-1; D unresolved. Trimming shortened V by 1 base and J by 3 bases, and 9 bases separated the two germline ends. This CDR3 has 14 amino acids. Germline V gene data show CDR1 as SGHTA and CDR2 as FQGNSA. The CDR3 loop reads CASSLDGRYTEAFF. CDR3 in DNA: TGTGCCAGCAGCTTAGATGGTCGGTACACTGAAGCTTTCTTT.

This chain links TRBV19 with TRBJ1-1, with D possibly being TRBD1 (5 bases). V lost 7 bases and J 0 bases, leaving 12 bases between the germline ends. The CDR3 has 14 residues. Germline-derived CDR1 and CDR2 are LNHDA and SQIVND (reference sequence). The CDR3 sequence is CASTHGAMNTEAFF. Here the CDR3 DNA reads TGTGCCAGTACCCACGGGGCAATGAACACTGAAGCTTTCTTT. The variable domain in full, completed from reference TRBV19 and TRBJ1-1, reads DGGITQSPKYLFRKEGQNVTLSCEQNLNHDAMYWYRQDPGQGLRLIYYSQIVNDFQKGDIAEGYSVSREKKESFPLTVTSAQKNPTAFYLCASTHGAMNTEAFFGQGTRLTVV.

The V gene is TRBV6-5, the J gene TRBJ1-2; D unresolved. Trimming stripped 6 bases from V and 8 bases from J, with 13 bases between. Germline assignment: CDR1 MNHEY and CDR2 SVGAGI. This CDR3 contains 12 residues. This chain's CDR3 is CASSTTAEGYTF. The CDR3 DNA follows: TGTGCCAGCAGCACAACTGCCGAGGGCTACACCTTC.

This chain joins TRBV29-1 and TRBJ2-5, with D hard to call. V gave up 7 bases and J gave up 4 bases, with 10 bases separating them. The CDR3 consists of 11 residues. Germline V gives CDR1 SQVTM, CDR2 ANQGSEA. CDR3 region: CSDRVGETQYF. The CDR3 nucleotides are TGCAGCGACCGTGTGGGAGAGACCCAGTACTTC.

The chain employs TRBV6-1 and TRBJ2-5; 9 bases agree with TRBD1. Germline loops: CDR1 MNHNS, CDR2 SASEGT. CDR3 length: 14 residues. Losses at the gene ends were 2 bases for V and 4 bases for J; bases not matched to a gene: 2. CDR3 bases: TGTGCCAGCAGTGAATTGGACAGGGGAGAGACCCAGTACTTC. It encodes CASSELDRGETQYF.

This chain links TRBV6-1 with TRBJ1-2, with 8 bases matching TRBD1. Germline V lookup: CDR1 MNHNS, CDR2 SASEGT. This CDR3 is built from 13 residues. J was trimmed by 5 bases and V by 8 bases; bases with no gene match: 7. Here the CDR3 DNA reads TGTGCCAGCTCCAGGGGGCAAGAGTATGGCTACACCTTC. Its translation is CASSRGQEYGYTF.

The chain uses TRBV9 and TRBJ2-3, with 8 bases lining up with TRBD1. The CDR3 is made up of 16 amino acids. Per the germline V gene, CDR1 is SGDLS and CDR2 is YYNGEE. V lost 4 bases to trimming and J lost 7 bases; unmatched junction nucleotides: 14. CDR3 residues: CASSKLSGGPFNTQYF. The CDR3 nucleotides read TGTGCCAGCAGCAAACTCTCAGGGGGCCCCTTCAATACGCAGTATTTT. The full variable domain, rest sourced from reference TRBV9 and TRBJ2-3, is DSGVTQTPKHLITATGQRVTLRCSPRSGDLSVYWYQQSLDQGLQFLIQYYNGEERAKGNILERFSAQQFPDLHSELNLSSLELGDSALYFCASSKLSGGPFNTQYFGPGTRLTVL.

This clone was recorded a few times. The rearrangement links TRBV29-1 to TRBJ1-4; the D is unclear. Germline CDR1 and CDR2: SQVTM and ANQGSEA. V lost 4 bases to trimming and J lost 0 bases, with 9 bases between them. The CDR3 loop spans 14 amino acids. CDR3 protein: CSVVIGATNEKLFF. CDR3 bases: TGCAGCGTTGTTATAGGAGCAACTAATGAAAAACTGTTTTTT.

CDR3 sequence: CASSYPPGQGNYGYTF. CDR3 bases: TGTGCCAGCAGTTACCCCCCAGGACAGGGCAACTATGGCTACACCTTC. The chain employs TRBV6-6 and TRBJ1-2; 8 bases map to TRBD1. V shed 2 bases, J shed 2 bases, and the junction held 7 bases outside the gene matches. The length of the CDR3 is 16 residues. Germline CDR1 reads MNHNY; CDR2 reads SVGAGI (reference sequence).